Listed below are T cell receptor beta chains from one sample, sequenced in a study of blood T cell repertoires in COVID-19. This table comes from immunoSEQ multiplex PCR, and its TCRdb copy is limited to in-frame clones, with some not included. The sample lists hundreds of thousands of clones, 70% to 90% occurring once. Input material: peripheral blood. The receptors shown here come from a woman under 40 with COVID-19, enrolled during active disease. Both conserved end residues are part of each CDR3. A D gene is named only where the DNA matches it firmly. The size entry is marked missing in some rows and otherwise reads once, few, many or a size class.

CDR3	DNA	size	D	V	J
CASSSLNRASTDTQYF	TGTGCCAGCAGTTCGTTAAATCGAGCTAGCACAGATACGCAGTATTTT	.	.	TRBV6-2/TRBV6-3	TRBJ2-3
CASSGRRGGGPSTDTQYF	TGTGCCAGCAGCGGTCGGAGGGGCGGGGGGCCGAGCACAGATACGCAGTATTTT	once	TRBD2	TRBV7-8	TRBJ2-3
CASSYSGTGGYEQYF	TGTGCCAGCAGTTACTCTGGGACAGGGGGATACGAGCAGTACTTC	.	TRBD1	TRBV6-5	TRBJ2-7
CASSYSDFFNEQFF	TGTGCCAGCAGTTACTCGGACTTTTTCAATGAGCAGTTCTTC	.	.	TRBV6-6	TRBJ2-1
CASSPPGGQETQYF	TGTGCCAGCAGCCCCCCCGGAGGGCAAGAGACCCAGTACTTC	.	.	TRBV11-3	TRBJ2-5
CASSPGQGQAGERGNTQYF	TGTGCCAGCAGCCCCGGACAGGGGCAAGCCGGGGAACGGGGAAATACGCAGTATTTT	.	TRBD1	TRBV11-3	TRBJ2-3
CASRKGQGDYGYTF	TGTGCCAGTAGGAAGGGACAGGGTGACTATGGCTACACCTTC	.	TRBD1	TRBV19	TRBJ1-2
CASSVRGQETQYF	TGTGCCAGCAGCGTCAGGGGGCAAGAGACCCAGTACTTC	.	TRBD1	TRBV9	TRBJ2-5
CASSRDSSPLHF	TGCGCCAGCAGTCGGGACTCATCACCCCTCCACTTT	few	.	TRBV10-1	TRBJ1-6
CASGSGQGKASDTQYF	TGTGCTAGTGGCTCAGGACAGGGGAAAGCCTCAGATACGCAGTATTTT	.	TRBD1	TRBV12-5	TRBJ2-3
CASSNRGPDTEAFF	TGTGCCAGCTCAAACAGGGGGCCGGACACTGAAGCTTTCTTT	.	TRBD1	TRBV18	TRBJ1-1
CASSLVPARGTDTQYF	TGTGCCAGCAGCTTAGTCCCTGCTAGAGGCACAGATACGCAGTATTTT	.	.	TRBV11-2	TRBJ2-3
CASSSLTSGRADTQYF	TGTGCCAGCAGCTCACTTACTAGCGGGAGGGCAGATACGCAGTATTTT	.	TRBD2	TRBV7-9	TRBJ2-3
CAGTSGVRYYNEQFF	TGTGCCGGTACTAGCGGGGTAAGGTACTACAATGAGCAGTTCTTC	.	TRBD2	TRBV19	TRBJ2-1
CASSVVATGDSPLHF	TGTGCCAGCAGCGTAGTCGCGACAGGGGATTCACCCCTCCACTTT	.	TRBD1	TRBV9	TRBJ1-6
CASSLGQGLWYEQYF	TGTGCCAGCAGCTTAGGACAGGGGCTCTGGTACGAGCAGTACTTC	.	TRBD1	TRBV11-2	TRBJ2-7
CASSLGQGSTDTQYF	TGTGCCAGCAGCTTAGGGCAGGGGTCCACAGATACGCAGTATTTT	.	.	TRBV5-5	TRBJ2-3
CAWGTSYNEQFF	TGTGCCTGGGGCACTAGCTACAATGAGCAGTTCTTC	.	.	TRBV30	TRBJ2-1
CASRETGNYGYTF	TGTGCCAGCAGAGAGACAGGGAACTATGGCTACACCTTC	.	TRBD1	TRBV28	TRBJ1-2
CATSDSGTGTDTQYF	TGTGCCACCAGTGATTCGGGGACAGGGACAGATACGCAGTATTTT	.	TRBD1	TRBV24-1	TRBJ2-3
CAISRERNQPQHF	TGTGCCATCAGTCGGGAGAGAAATCAGCCCCAGCATTTT	.	.	TRBV10-3	TRBJ1-5
CASSLARRTGGQETQYF	TGTGCCAGCAGCTTAGCAAGAAGGACAGGGGGTCAAGAGACCCAGTACTTC	.	TRBD1	TRBV7-6	TRBJ2-5
CASSQSGLVPPDTQYF	TGTGCCAGCAGCCAATCGGGACTAGTCCCCCCAGATACGCAGTATTTT	.	TRBD2	TRBV3-1/TRBV3-2	TRBJ2-3
CASSTTTILNQPQHF	TGTGCCAGTAGTACAACTACCATTCTCAATCAGCCCCAGCATTTT	few	.	TRBV19	TRBJ1-5
CASSPIPGGAEAFF	TGTGCCAGCTCACCGATTCCGGGCGGGGCTGAAGCTTTCTTT	.	.	TRBV18	TRBJ1-1
CSVALGTTEAFF	TGCAGCGTCGCTCTGGGCACCACTGAAGCTTTCTTT	.	.	TRBV29-1	TRBJ1-1
CASSYRGTGYGYTF	TGTGCCAGCAGTTATCGTGGGACAGGGTATGGCTACACCTTC	.	TRBD1	TRBV6-5	TRBJ1-2
CASSPRADGELFF	TGTGCCAGCAGCCCCAGGGCAGACGGGGAGCTGTTTTTT	once	.	TRBV3-1/TRBV3-2	TRBJ2-2
CASGPAPGGRDTGELFF	TGCGCCAGCGGACCAGCCCCAGGGGGACGGGACACCGGGGAGCTGTTTTTT	.	TRBD1	TRBV10-2	TRBJ2-2
CASSYENRGNSPLHF	TGTGCCAGCAGTTACGAGAACAGGGGTAATTCACCCCTCCACTTT	.	TRBD1	TRBV6-5	TRBJ1-6
CASSARGQASYEQYF	TGTGCCAGCAGCGCCCGGGGACAGGCCTCCTACGAGCAGTACTTC	.	TRBD1	TRBV7-9	TRBJ2-7
CASSMDEGAGETQYF	TGCGCCAGCAGCATGGATGAGGGGGCAGGGGAGACCCAGTACTTC	.	TRBD1	TRBV5-1	TRBJ2-5
CASSRTSGGATDTQYF	TGTGCCAGCAGCCGGACTAGCGGGGGGGCGACAGATACGCAGTATTTT	.	TRBD2	TRBV28	TRBJ2-3
CARGQGRDGELFF	TGTGCCCGGGGACAGGGGAGAGACGGGGAGCTGTTTTTT	.	TRBD1	TRBV30	TRBJ2-2
CASSLEGAHGYTF	TGTGCCAGCAGTTTAGAGGGGGCTCATGGCTACACCTTC	.	TRBD1	TRBV27	TRBJ1-2
CASSQGGTNTGELFF	TGTGCCAGCAGCCAAGGCGGGACGAACACCGGGGAGCTGTTTTTT	.	.	TRBV3-1/TRBV3-2	TRBJ2-2
CASSQGRTNEKLFF	TGCGCCAGCAGCCAGGGGAGGACTAATGAAAAACTGTTTTTT	.	.	TRBV4-1	TRBJ1-4
CASRDRGGGYTF	TGTGCCAGCAGAGACAGGGGCGGCGGCTACACCTTC	.	TRBD1	TRBV9	TRBJ1-2
CASSWYNGQFF	TGTGCCAGCAGCTGGTACAATGGGCAGTTCTTC	.	.	TRBV7-2	TRBJ2-1
CASSPPGYSNQPQHF	TGTGCCAGCAGTCCCCCGGGGTATAGCAATCAGCCCCAGCATTTT	.	.	TRBV27	TRBJ1-5